This T cell receptor (beta chain) came from a study of cytomegalovirus exposure and HLA in healthy donors. Germline lookup yields CDR1 SEHNR and CDR2 FQNEAQ (reference sequence). Trimming stripped 6 bases from V and 2 bases from J, with 14 bases between. CDR3 size: 14 residues. Both 60 Vbeta primers and 13 Jbeta primers went into the PCR. TCRdb's copy holds only in-frame clones and misses some; the assay was immunoSEQ multiplex PCR. Among some 190,000 clones listed, around four fifths were seen once. The receptor comes from a middle-aged man in good health and CMV-seropositive. The V gene is TRBV7-9, the J gene TRBJ2-7; TRBD1 is a possible D gene (6 bases). Sequencing was carried out using PBMCs. This chain's CDR3 is CASRPNRDTYEQYF. DNA for the CDR3: TGTGCCAGCAGACCGAACCGGGACACCTACGAGCAGTACTTC.